The 18 T cell receptor beta chains listed next were all sequenced from one sample in a study of blood T cells in healthy people across ages. Next came a second PCR, run for roughly 6 to 11 cycles, which used a sample-barcoded 5' primer along with a J-beta primer mix. TCRdb passed the 5' RACE reads through MiXCR, listing each CDR3 protein once. The data show 1.5 million to 2 million distinct CDR3 sequences, 30% to 40% seen once. What was sequenced was blood. The receptors were sampled from a human donor in good health.

The V gene is TRBV12-3 or TRBV12-4, the J gene TRBJ2-5; possibly TRBD1 or TRBD2 for D (6 bases each). The CDR3 consists of 14 residues. The germline V and J ends were trimmed by 5 bases and 4 bases, with 14 bases remaining between them. The CDR3 sequence: CASSRIGGGETQYF. CDR3 DNA: TGTGCCAGCAGTCGTATAGGGGGAGGAGAGACCCAGTACTTC.

Remarks on this clonotype: The junction differs from germline at one of its ends, possibly a read error. The chain has TRBV5-5 and TRBJ1-4; the D is unclear. Per germline, CDR1 SGHKS and CDR2 YYEKEE (reference sequence). This CDR3 region has 15 residues. DNA of the CDR3: TGTGCCAGCAGCCCCGGGCATGCAACTAATGAAAAGCTGTTTTTT. This encodes CASSPGHATNEKLFF.

This clonotype was counted between two and nine times. This sequence joins TRBV12-3 or TRBV12-4 and TRBJ2-1; a possible D gene is TRBD2 (6 bases). Trimming shortened V by 6 bases and J by 5 bases, and 14 bases separated the two germline ends. This CDR3 comprises 14 residues. For the CDR3, the DNA is TGTGCCAGCAGAAAGACCGGGACTCACAATGAGCAGTTCTTC. Residues: CASRKTGTHNEQFF.

The rearrangement joins TRBV29-1 to TRBJ1-2; 9 nucleotides align to TRBD1. Trimming at V came to 1 base and at J to 10 bases, leaving 10 bases not matched to a gene. In germline, CDR1 is SQVTM, CDR2 ANQGSEA. CDR3 length equals 14 residues. The CDR3 DNA is TGCAGCGTTGAAGGAGGGGGGGACAGGGACGACTACACCTTC. Protein sequence: CSVEGGGDRDDYTF.

The chain has TRBV12-3 or TRBV12-4 and TRBJ2-2, with TRBD1 as a possible D gene (7 bases). CDR3 length: 14 amino acids. V lost 3 bases, J lost 6 bases, and 11 bases lay in between. The CDR3 spells CASSLSRGAGELFF. The DNA of the CDR3 is TGTGCCAGCAGTTTGTCCAGGGGGGCCGGGGAGCTGTTTTTT.

This clonotype appeared a few times. CDR3 sequence reads: CSAIAGPYNEQFF. The CDR3 nucleotides read TGCAGTGCTATTGCGGGCCCCTACAATGAGCAGTTCTTC. This sequence joins TRBV20-1 and TRBJ2-1; D might be TRBD2 (5 bases). Looked up from germline, CDR1 is DFQATT and CDR2 is SNEGSKA (reference sequence). The germline V and J ends were trimmed by 4 bases and 2 bases, with 9 bases remaining between them. The CDR3 length is 13 residues.

Turning to this clonotype: Germline and junction disagree at one end, which may indicate a read error. The chain is built from TRBV2 and TRBJ2-7; perhaps TRBD2 as D (5 bases). CDR1 is SNHLY and CDR2 is FYNNEI in the germline V gene. This CDR3 spans 14 amino acids. DNA for the CDR3: TGTACCAGCAAGTCCCAGCGGAGCTCCTACGAGCAGTACTTC. As protein: CTSKSQRSSYEQYF.

The chain is built from TRBV6-5 and TRBJ1-5; unclear D gene. The length of the CDR3 is 10 residues. The V and J ends lost 10 bases and 9 bases respectively, with 10 bases between them. Germline CDR1 MNHEY, CDR2 SVGAGI. CDR3 nucleotides: TGTGCCACCGGTCGGGGGCCCCAGCATTTT. Protein sequence: CATGRGPQHF.

This clonotype was seen a few times. The chain is built from TRBV5-1 and TRBJ1-4; no clear D gene. This CDR3 comprises 15 residues. V lost 7 bases, J lost 8 bases, and 21 bases lay in between. The germline CDR1 and CDR2 sequences are SGHRS and YFSETQ. CDR3: CASQLSPRSGEKLFF. For the CDR3, the DNA is TGCGCCAGCCAACTAAGCCCCCGATCCGGCGAAAAACTGTTTTTT.

Turning to this clonotype: Being one base from a much bigger clone, this may be a read error. The chain employs TRBV12-3 or TRBV12-4 and TRBJ2-5, with 8 bases matching TRBD1. This CDR3 region has 16 residues. Trimming cost V 3 bases and J 1 base; bases outside gene matches: 7. Written as DNA, the CDR3 is TGTGCCAGCAGTTTGAGGACAGGGTTGCGCCAAGAGACCCAGTACTTC. It specifies CASSLRTGLRQETQYF.

This clonotype was counted many times. The chain uses TRBV7-6 and TRBJ2-7, with unresolved D. The germline gives CDR1 SGHVS, CDR2 FNYEAQ. The CDR3 contains 12 residues. V lost 3 bases and J 7 bases, leaving 10 bases between the germline ends. The CDR3: CASSFHMKEQYF. CDR3 nucleotide sequence: TGTGCCAGCAGCTTCCATATGAAGGAGCAGTACTTC. Supplemented by reference TRBV7-6 and TRBJ2-7, the full variable domain reads GAGVSQSPRYKVTKRGQDVALRCDPISGHVSLYWYRQALGQGPEFLTYFNYEAQQDKSGLPNDRFSAERPEGSISTLTIQRTEQRDSAMYRCASSFHMKEQYFGPGTRLTVT.

This clonotype showed up many times. The chain employs TRBV7-3 and TRBJ2-3; 7 bases align to TRBD2. This CDR3 comprises 14 residues. V was pared by 3 bases and J by 2 bases, with 2 bases of the junction left unmatched. Germline CDR1 and CDR2: SGHTA and FQGTGA. For the CDR3, the DNA is TGTGCCAGCAGCTTGCGGGGGACCACAGATACGCAGTATTTT. It translates to CASSLRGTTDTQYF.

This chain connects TRBV10-3 to TRBJ1-1; no firm D call. CDR1 ENHRY and CDR2 SYGVKD come from the germline V gene. The CDR3 has 12 amino acids. V lost 3 bases, J lost 7 bases, and 9 bases lay in between. CDR3 residues: CAISDYAVEAFF. Here the CDR3 DNA reads TGTGCCATCAGTGATTATGCCGTTGAAGCTTTCTTT.

In this sample, this clonotype turned up a few times. The chain combines TRBV7-6 with TRBJ2-7; D is possibly TRBD1 or TRBD2 (5 bases each). Germline-derived CDR1 and CDR2 are SGHVS and FNYEAQ. CDR3 length: 15 residues. Trimming cost V 4 bases and J 5 bases, with 18 bases left between them. The CDR3 nucleotides read TGTGCCAGCAGCTATGGGGGTAGCCCCCTTAACGAGCAGTACTTC. Amino acids: CASSYGGSPLNEQYF.

Note on this clonotype: One junction end does not reproduce the germline sequence, and a read error may be involved. The CDR3 loop reads CSAGERTGSYNSPLHF. CDR3 coding DNA: TGCAGTGCTGGAGAGCGGACGGGCTCCTATAATTCACCCCTCCACTTT. The chain couples TRBV20-1 to TRBJ1-6; the D is unclear. Germline CDR1 reads DFQATT; CDR2 reads SNEGSKA (reference sequence). This CDR3 is 16 amino acids long.

This clonotype occurred many times. CDR3 nucleotides: TGTGCCAGCAGCTTAGCCCTTGGGCAGGGAGGTATTCAGTACTTC. Residues: CASSLALGQGGIQYF. This chain uses TRBV7-2 with TRBJ2-4; tentative D call: TRBD2 (6 bases). The CDR3 has 15 residues. From germline, CDR1 is SGHTA and CDR2 FQGNSA. V was trimmed by 0 bases and J by 10 bases, leaving 16 bases between them.

The chain recombines TRBV2 with TRBJ2-1; tentatively, D is TRBD2 (6 bases). Germline loops: CDR1 SNHLY, CDR2 FYNNEI. The CDR3 spans 14 residues. Deletions cut 7 bases from V and 7 bases from J, with 17 bases between. Here the CDR3 reads CASTPGPGGNEQFF. The CDR3 coding sequence is TGTGCCAGCACACCGGGACCTGGAGGGAATGAGCAGTTCTTC.

The table lists this clonotype with a few counts. This may arise from a read error, as a much more abundant clone is one base away. V and J are TRBV4-1 and TRBJ2-2; no clear D gene. The length of the CDR3 is 14 residues. Germline V gives CDR1 MGHRA, CDR2 YSYEKL. The CDR3 protein is CAGSQVTRTGELFF. The CDR3 DNA reads TGCGCCGGCAGCCAAGTGACAAGGACCGGGGAGCTGTTTTTT.